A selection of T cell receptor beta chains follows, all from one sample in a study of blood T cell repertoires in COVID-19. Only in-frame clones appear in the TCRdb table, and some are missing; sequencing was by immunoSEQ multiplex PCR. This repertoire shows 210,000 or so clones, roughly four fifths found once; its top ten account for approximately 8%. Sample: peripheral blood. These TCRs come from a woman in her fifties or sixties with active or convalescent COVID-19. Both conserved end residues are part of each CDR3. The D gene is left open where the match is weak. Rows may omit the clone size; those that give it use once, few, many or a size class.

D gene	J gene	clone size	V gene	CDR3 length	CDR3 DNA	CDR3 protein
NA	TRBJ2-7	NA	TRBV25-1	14	TGTGCCAGCAGTCTTGGGGCAGGGCGATACGAGCAGTACTTC	CASSLGAGRYEQYF
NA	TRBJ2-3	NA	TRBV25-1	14	TGTGCCAGCAGTGATTGGGGAGGGGGACTTGTAAGATATTTT	CASSDWGGGLVRYF
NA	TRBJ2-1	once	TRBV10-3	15	TGTGCCATCACCGTTAGACAGGGGACTAACAATGAGCAGTTCTTC	CAITVRQGTNNEQFF
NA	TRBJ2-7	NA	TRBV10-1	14	TGCGCCAGCAGTTCGGGGAGTAATTCCTACGAGCAGTACTTC	CASSSGSNSYEQYF
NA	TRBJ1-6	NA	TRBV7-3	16	TGTGCCAGCAGCTCCCAGGGTATTCTGGGTCATTCACCCCTCCACTTT	CASSSQGILGHSPLHF
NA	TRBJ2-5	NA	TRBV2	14	TGTGCCAGCAGCGGCTCACTAGTCCGGGAGACCCAGTACTTC	CASSGSLVRETQYF
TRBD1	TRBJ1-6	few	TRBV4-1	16	TGCGCCAGCAGCCAAGCCCCGGACAGGGGGAATTCACCCCTCCACTTT	CASSQAPDRGNSPLHF
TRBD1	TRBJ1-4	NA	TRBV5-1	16	TGCGCCAGCAGCTTCTACAGGGGCGGTGTCGGTGAAAAACTGTTTTTT	CASSFYRGGVGEKLFF
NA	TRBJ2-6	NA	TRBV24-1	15	TGTGCCACGGCGTCGGGGGTTCCTGGGGCCAACGTCCTGACTTTC	CATASGVPGANVLTF
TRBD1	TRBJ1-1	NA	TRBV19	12	TGTGCCAGTAGGTTAACAGGGGCCGAAGCTTTCTTT	CASRLTGAEAFF
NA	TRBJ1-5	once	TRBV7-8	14	TGTGCCAGCAGGGATGGGGGCACTGGACAGCCCCAGCATTTT	CASRDGGTGQPQHF
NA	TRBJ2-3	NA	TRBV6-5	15	TGTGCCAGCAGGACCGACGAGGTTTGGACAGATACGCAGTATTTT	CASRTDEVWTDTQYF
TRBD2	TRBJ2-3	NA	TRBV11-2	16	TGTGCCAGCAGCTTTTTTAGCGGGAGGGCCGAAGATACGCAGTATTTT	CASSFFSGRAEDTQYF
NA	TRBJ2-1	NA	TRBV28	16	TGTGCCAGCAGTTCCCCCTGGGGGGAGCGGTACAATGAGCAGTTCTTC	CASSSPWGERYNEQFF
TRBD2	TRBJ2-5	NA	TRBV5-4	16	TGTGCCAGCAGCTTGGCCATCGCGGGAGGACAAGAGACCCAGTACTTC	CASSLAIAGGQETQYF
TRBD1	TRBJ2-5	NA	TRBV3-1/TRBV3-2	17	TGTGCCAGCAGCCAAGCGCCACGGACAGGGGGATTTGAGACCCAGTACTTC	CASSQAPRTGGFETQYF
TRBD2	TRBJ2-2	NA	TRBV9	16	TGTGCCAGCAGCGCAGACACGGGGGGGGGAGCCGGGGAGCTGTTTTTT	CASSADTGGGAGELFF
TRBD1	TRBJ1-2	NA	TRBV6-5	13	TGTGCCATAGGACAGGGGGGATACTATGGCTACACCTTC	CAIGQGGYYGYTF
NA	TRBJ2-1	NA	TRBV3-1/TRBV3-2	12	TGTGCCAGCAGCCAACTAGCAGATGAGCAGTTCTTC	CASSQLADEQFF
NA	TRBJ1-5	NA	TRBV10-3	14	TGTGCCATCAGTGAAACGACCGGCGGACAGCCCCAGCATTTT	CAISETTGGQPQHF
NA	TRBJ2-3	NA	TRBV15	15	TGTGCCACCAGCAGGGGGACTTCACGGGCAGATACGCAGTATTTT	CATSRGTSRADTQYF
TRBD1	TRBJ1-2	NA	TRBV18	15	TGTGCCAGCTCTCCTTCCTCGGACAGGGCCTATGGCTACACCTTC	CASSPSSDRAYGYTF
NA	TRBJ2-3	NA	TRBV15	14	TGTGCCACCAGCAGAATGGGCAGGACAGATACGCAGTATTTT	CATSRMGRTDTQYF
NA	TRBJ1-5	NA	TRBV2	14	TGTGCCAGCAGCCGGGAGGGTAGCAATCAGCCCCAGCATTTT	CASSREGSNQPQHF
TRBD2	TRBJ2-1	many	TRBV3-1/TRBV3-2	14	TGTGCCAGCAGCTACGGGACTACCAACAATGAGCAGTTCTTC	CASSYGTTNNEQFF
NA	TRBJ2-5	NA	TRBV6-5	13	TGTGCCGGGGGAGGGGGGGCAAGAAAGACCCAGTACTTC	CAGGGGARKTQYF
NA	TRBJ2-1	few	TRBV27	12	TGTGCCAGCGGGCCGGGACTTAATAAGCAGTTCTTC	CASGPGLNKQFF
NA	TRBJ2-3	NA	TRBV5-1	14	TGCGCCAGCAGCTTGGCGGGAAACACAGATACGCAGTATTTT	CASSLAGNTDTQYF
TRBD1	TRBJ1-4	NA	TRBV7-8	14	TGTGCCAGCAGCTTCACAGGGGGCGAAGAAAAACTGTTTTTT	CASSFTGGEEKLFF
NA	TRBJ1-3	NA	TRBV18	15	TGTGCCAGCTCACCACGTCCCACAGGCGGAGACACCATATATTTT	CASSPRPTGGDTIYF